The following is a T cell receptor beta chain sequence with its context. This sample was taken from a study of blood T cell repertoires in COVID-19. CDR1 and CDR2 from the germline V gene are ENHRY and SYGVKD. Germline trimming cut 5 bases from V and 3 bases from J; bases unmatched to any gene: 7. CDR3 length: 14 residues. This table comes from immunoSEQ multiplex PCR, and its TCRdb copy is limited to in-frame clones, with some not included. The sample records under 300,000 clones, around four fifths being singletons. The sequenced material came from PBMCs or T cells enriched from blood (not recorded which). The receptor's source is a man aged 35 to 55 who had recovered from COVID-19. This chain uses TRBV10-3 with TRBJ2-7, with 7 bases matching TRBD1. CDR3 protein: CAISPGTEIYEQYF. CDR3 sequence (DNA): TGTGCCATCAGTCCCGGGACAGAGATCTACGAGCAGTACTTC.